This T cell receptor beta chain was documented in a study of Tregs in tolerant kidney transplant recipients. Study results and caveats: The most relevant donor-specific Treg TCRbeta repertoire apparently came from expansion with activated donor B cells.

From germline, CDR1 is SGHNT and CDR2 YYREEE (reference sequence). V trimming: 0 bases; J trimming: 1 base; junction bases outside the gene matches: 1. There are 15 residues in the CDR3. Details on this clone: Its antigen remains unknown. The read terminates 3 residues before the CDR3 end, so the remaining end is supplied by the germline J gene.

Clones were read by immunoSEQ multiplex PCR, and TCRdb kept only the in-frame ones, dropping some. Its clone listing holds roughly 53,000 clones. Unstimulated regulatory T cells (CD4+CD25+CD127-), CD4+CD25- non-regulatory cells, CD4 and CD8 cells were FACS-sorted from thawed PBMCs. The origin of this receptor is a human donor who received a combined kidney and bone marrow transplant. The V and J genes are TRBV5-4 and TRBJ2-5; 9 bases line up with TRBD2. Sequenced here: CD4+ T cells from blood, sampled before the transplant. The sequenced CDR3 bases are TGTGCCAGCAGCTTGGAACTAGCGGGCCAAGAGACC. Translated: CASSLELAGQET. Given in full, the CDR3 is CASSLELAGQETQYF.